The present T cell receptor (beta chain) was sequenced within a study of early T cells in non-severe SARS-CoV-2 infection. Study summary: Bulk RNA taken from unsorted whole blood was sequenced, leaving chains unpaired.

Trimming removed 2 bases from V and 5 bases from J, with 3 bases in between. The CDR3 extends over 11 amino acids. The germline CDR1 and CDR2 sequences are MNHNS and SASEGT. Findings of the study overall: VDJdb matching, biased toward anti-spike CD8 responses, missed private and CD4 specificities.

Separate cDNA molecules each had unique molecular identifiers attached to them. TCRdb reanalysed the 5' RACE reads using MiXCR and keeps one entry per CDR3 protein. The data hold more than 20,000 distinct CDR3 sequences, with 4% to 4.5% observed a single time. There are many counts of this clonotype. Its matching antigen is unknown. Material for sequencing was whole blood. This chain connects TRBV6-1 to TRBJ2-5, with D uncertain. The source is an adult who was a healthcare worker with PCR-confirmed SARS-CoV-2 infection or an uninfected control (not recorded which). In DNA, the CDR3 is TGTGCCAGCAGTGAAACGGAGACCCAGTACTTC. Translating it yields CASSETETQYF.